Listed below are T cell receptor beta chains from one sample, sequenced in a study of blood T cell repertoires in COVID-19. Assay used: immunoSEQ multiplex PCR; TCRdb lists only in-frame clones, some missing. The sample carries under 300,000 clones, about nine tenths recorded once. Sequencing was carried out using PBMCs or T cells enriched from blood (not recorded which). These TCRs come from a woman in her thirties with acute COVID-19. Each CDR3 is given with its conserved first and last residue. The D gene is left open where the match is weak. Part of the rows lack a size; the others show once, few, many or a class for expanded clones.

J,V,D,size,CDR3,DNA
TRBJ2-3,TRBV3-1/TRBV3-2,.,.,CASSPHALADTQYF,TGTGCCAGCAGCCCGCATGCCTTAGCAGATACGCAGTATTTT
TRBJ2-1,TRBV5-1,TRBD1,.,CASNRGFGADEQFF,TGCGCCAGCAACAGGGGTTTTGGAGCGGATGAGCAGTTCTTC
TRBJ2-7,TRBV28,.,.,CASSYPGSDYEQYF,TGTGCCAGCAGTTACCCCGGGTCTGACTACGAGCAGTACTTC
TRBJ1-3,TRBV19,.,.,CASKDTSGNTIYF,TGTGCCAGTAAGGACACCTCTGGAAACACCATATATTTT
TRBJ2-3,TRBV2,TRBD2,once,CASSGTSGNTDTQYF,TGTGCCAGCAGTGGTACTAGCGGGAATACAGATACGCAGTATTTT
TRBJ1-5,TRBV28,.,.,CAKEAHKRIF,TGTGCCAAAGAAGCGCACAAGAGGATTTTT
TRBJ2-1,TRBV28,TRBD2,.,CASSLSKLAGGTYNEQFF,TGTGCCAGCAGTTTATCCAAGCTAGCGGGGGGGACCTACAATGAGCAGTTCTTC
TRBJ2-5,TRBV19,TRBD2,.,CASSIVGLAGGGETQYF,TGTGCCAGTAGTATTGTAGGGCTAGCGGGAGGTGGAGAGACCCAGTACTTC
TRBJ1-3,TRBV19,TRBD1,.,CASSFTGTGNGNTIYF,TGTGCCAGTAGTTTCACCGGGACAGGGAACGGAAACACCATATATTTT
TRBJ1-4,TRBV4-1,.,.,CASSRDGDGEKLFF,TGCGCCAGCAGCCGCGACGGGGATGGCGAAAAACTGTTTTTT
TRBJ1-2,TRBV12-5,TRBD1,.,CASGLGGTEVTF,TGTGCTAGTGGTTTGGGCGGGACAGAGGTCACCTTC
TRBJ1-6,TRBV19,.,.,CASSYRSLAYNSPLHF,TGTGCCAGTAGTTACAGAAGCCTTGCCTATAATTCACCCCTCCACTTT
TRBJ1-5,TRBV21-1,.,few,CASSFNRGRHNQPQHF,TGTGCCAGCAGCTTCAATAGGGGGCGGCACAATCAGCCCCAGCATTTT
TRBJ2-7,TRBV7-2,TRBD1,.,CASSLAAGGSREQYF,TGTGCCAGCAGCTTAGCGGCAGGGGGATCCCGCGAGCAGTACTTC
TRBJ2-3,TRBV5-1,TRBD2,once,CASSPGTSGSIDTQYF,TGCGCCAGCAGCCCGGGCACCAGCGGGAGTATAGATACGCAGTATTTT
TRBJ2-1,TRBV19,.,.,CASSIPSSYNEQFF,TGTGCCAGTAGTATCCCGAGCTCCTACAATGAGCAGTTCTTC
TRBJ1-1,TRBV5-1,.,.,CASSWGDPSSYMNTEAFF,TGCGCCAGCAGCTGGGGGGACCCATCGTCCTACATGAACACTGAAGCTTTCTTT
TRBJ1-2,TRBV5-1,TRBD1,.,CASSVDRGPSYGYTF,TGCGCCAGCAGCGTCGACAGGGGTCCCAGCTATGGCTACACCTTC
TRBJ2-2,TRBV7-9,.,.,CASSLLSGAGELFF,TGTGCCAGCAGCTTATTGTCAGGGGCCGGGGAGCTGTTTTTT